Listed below are T cell receptor beta chains from one sample, sequenced in a study of regulatory T cells in long-lasting Graves disease. A single record per CDR3 protein comes from TCRdb applying MiXCR to the multiplex PCR reads. The sample contains 560,000 or so distinct CDR3 sequences, 15% to 20% of which appear only once. This same sample was also part of a study on T cells in Graves' hyperthyroidism and ophthalmopathy.

Sample: peripheral blood mononuclear cells (PBMCs), taken at new diagnosis, from a patient treated with antithyroid drugs. Receptors originate from a man younger than 30 with Graves disease. The CDR3 runs from the conserved cysteine through the conserved F or W. A D gene is named only where the DNA matches it firmly. Only some rows state a clone size, as once, few, many or a class for expanded clones.

>many|TRBV2|TRBJ2-7|TRBD1
TGTGCCAGCAGTGAGTCAGGGGGTCAATACGAGCAGTACTTC
CASSESGGQYEQYF
>NA|TRBV7-9|TRBJ2-1|TRBD1
TGTGCCAGCAGCTTAGCGCCGGGACAGGGGGTTTTCAATGAGCAGTTCTTC
CASSLAPGQGVFNEQFF
>many|TRBV6-1|TRBJ2-7|TRBD2
TGTGCCAGCAGGACCGAGCGGGAGGGCCAATCTTGGATCTCCTACGAGCAGTACTTC
CASRTEREGQSWISYEQYF
>many|TRBV7-9|TRBJ2-5|NA
TGTGCCAGCAGCCAAACGGTGCAAGAGACCCAGTACTTC
CASSQTVQETQYF
>many|TRBV2|TRBJ2-3|NA
TGTGCCAGCAGAGAAGGGGTAGCTGGCACAGATACGCAGTATTTT
CASREGVAGTDTQYF
>many|TRBV12-3/TRBV12-4|TRBJ2-3|TRBD1
TGTGCCGGCAGTGGGGACAGGGGGTACACAGATACGCAGTATTTT
CAGSGDRGYTDTQYF
>NA|TRBV19|TRBJ1-6|NA
TGTGCCAGTAGGGAGGACCGGGGCGATAATTCACCCCTCCACTTT
CASREDRGDNSPLHF
>many|TRBV29-1|TRBJ2-3|TRBD2
TGCAGCGTTGAAGGGGCTAGCGGAAGGCTAGATACGCAGTATTTT
CSVEGASGRLDTQYF
>many|TRBV2|TRBJ1-5|NA
TGTGCCAGCAGGGAGGACAGATATAGCAATCAGCCCCAGCATTTT
CASREDRYSNQPQHF
>NA|TRBV28|TRBJ2-7|TRBD2
TGTGCCAGCACCCTAGGACTAGCGGGAGGGCCCCTCGAGCAGTACTTC
CASTLGLAGGPLEQYF
>NA|TRBV11-2|TRBJ2-3|TRBD2
TGTGCCAGCAGCTTAGCTCCCCTAGCGGGAGGTCGCACAGATACGCAGTATTTT
CASSLAPLAGGRTDTQYF
>NA|TRBV6-5|TRBJ1-2|NA
TGTGCCAGCAGTTACTCGATGTTGAACCGAGGAGGCTACACCTTC
CASSYSMLNRGGYTF
>NA|TRBV29-1|TRBJ1-3|TRBD1
TGCAGCGGGACAGGGACTGGAAACACCATATATTTT
CSGTGTGNTIYF
>NA|TRBV5-1|TRBJ2-7|NA
TGCGCCAGCAGCTTGGGAGTGGTAACTTCCTACGAGCAGTACTTC
CASSLGVVTSYEQYF
>NA|TRBV30|TRBJ2-2|TRBD2
TGTGCCTTGGGGGGGAGGGCCGGGGAGCTGTTTTTT
CALGGRAGELFF
>few|TRBV13|TRBJ2-2|NA
TGTGCCAGCAGCCCACCATCTCCGAACACCGGGGAGCTGTTTTTT
CASSPPSPNTGELFF
>NA|TRBV20-1|TRBJ2-7|NA
TGCAGTGCTAGAGATCTAGCCTCCTACGAGCAGTACTTC
CSARDLASYEQYF
>few|TRBV11-2|TRBJ1-2|NA
TGTGCCAGCAGCCCCGGACCCGGGATGTATGGCTACACCTTC
CASSPGPGMYGYTF
>many|TRBV7-9|TRBJ2-7|NA
TGTGCCAGCAGCTCTGGAGCCTACGAGCAGTACTTC
CASSSGAYEQYF
>many|TRBV2|TRBJ2-7|TRBD2
TGTGCCAGCAGCAGTTTAGCGGGAGGGAACTACGAGCAGTACTTC
CASSSLAGGNYEQYF
>NA|TRBV9|TRBJ2-2|NA
TGTGCCAGCAGCGTAGATCCCCTGACAGCAGGGGAGCTGTTTTTT
CASSVDPLTAGELFF
>few|TRBV27|TRBJ2-4|NA
TGTGCCAGCAGTTTAGGAGGGGCCCTGGCCAAAAACATTCAGTACTTC
CASSLGGALAKNIQYF
>NA|TRBV7-2|TRBJ1-1|NA
TGTGCCAGCAGCTTAATCAGCTCGAACACTGAAGCTTTCTTT
CASSLISSNTEAFF
>few|TRBV11-2|TRBJ2-1|NA
TGTGCCAGCAGCTCCCGGTGGGGGCAGGGGAATGAGCAGTTCTTC
CASSSRWGQGNEQFF
>NA|TRBV6-1|TRBJ1-2|NA
TGTGCCAGCAGTGAAACCCCTGGTGGCGGCTACACCTTC
CASSETPGGGYTF
>few|TRBV25-1|TRBJ2-7|TRBD1
TGTGCCAGCAGCATCGGACAGGGTCCTGGCGAGCAGTACTTC
CASSIGQGPGEQYF
>many|TRBV6-5|TRBJ1-1|NA
TGTGCCAGCAGTTACTCGACCAATCTGAACACTGAAGCTTTCTTT
CASSYSTNLNTEAFF
>NA|TRBV9|TRBJ1-5|TRBD1
TGTGCCAGCAGCGTAGACGGACAGGGGAATCAGCCCCAGCATTTT
CASSVDGQGNQPQHF
>NA|TRBV11-2|TRBJ1-2|NA
TGTGCCAGCAGCTTATTTTCTCAAGATCCCTATGGCTACACCTTC
CASSLFSQDPYGYTF
>many|TRBV7-8|TRBJ2-7|NA
TGTGCCAGCAGCTTAGAACGGGTGCGTCCCTACGAGCAGTACTTC
CASSLERVRPYEQYF
>many|TRBV2|TRBJ2-5|NA
TGTGCCAGCAGTGATATTCTAGAGAAAGAGACCCAGTACTTC
CASSDILEKETQYF
>few|TRBV6-1|TRBJ1-1|NA
TGTGCCAGCAGTCCTCCCCGGGGGGGGGGTTTTATCGCTGAAGCTTTCTTT
CASSPPRGGGFIAEAFF
>many|TRBV11-1|TRBJ2-1|TRBD2
TGTGCCAGCAGCCACTCGGCGGGAGGGTTCTACAATGAGCAGTTCTTC
CASSHSAGGFYNEQFF
>many|TRBV6-1|TRBJ2-1|TRBD2
TGTGCCAGCAGCTCAATGCTGACTAGCGGGAATGGGTACAATGAGCAGTTCTTC
CASSSMLTSGNGYNEQFF
>NA|TRBV27|TRBJ2-5|TRBD1
TGTGCCAGCATTAGGCAGGGGGAAGAGACCCAGTACTTC
CASIRQGEETQYF
>few|TRBV9|TRBJ1-5|NA
TGTGCCAGCAGCCCTGGGGGTGTTGGCAATCAGCCCCAGCATTTT
CASSPGGVGNQPQHF
>NA|TRBV5-1|TRBJ2-5|TRBD1
TGCGCCAGCAGTTCTGGACAGGGGGCCGAGACCCAGTACTTC
CASSSGQGAETQYF
>few|TRBV6-1|TRBJ2-7|NA
TGTGCCAGCAGGACTATCTTAAGGGAGCAGTACTTC
CASRTILREQYF
>NA|TRBV27|TRBJ1-2|NA
TGTGCCAGCAGTTTATCCCGGGGCTCTGGTGGCTACACCTTC
CASSLSRGSGGYTF
>few|TRBV7-3|TRBJ2-1|TRBD1
TGTGCCAGCAGCAGAGACAGGGGAATTGGGAATGAGCAGTTCTTC
CASSRDRGIGNEQFF
>many|TRBV24-1|TRBJ2-6|NA
TGTGCCACCAGTGATCCTCTTGCAGAGGCGCGGGCCAACGTCCTGACTTTC
CATSDPLAEARANVLTF
>many|TRBV12-3/TRBV12-4|TRBJ1-2|NA
TGTGCCAGCAGACAAGGGGTGAGGGGTGGCTACACCTTC
CASRQGVRGGYTF
>medium-sized|TRBV28|TRBJ2-4|NA
TGTGCCAGCAGCCATAGGGGGACAACGCCGCACTTC
CASSHRGTTPHF
>few|TRBV9|TRBJ2-1|NA
TGTGCCAGCAGCGTAGGGGGGGGCACCTACAATGAGCAGTTCTTC
CASSVGGGTYNEQFF
>few|TRBV3-1|TRBJ2-5|NA
TGTGCCAGCAGCCAAGATAGGACAGTCCAAGAGACCCAGTACTTC
CASSQDRTVQETQYF
>few|TRBV9|TRBJ2-7|TRBD2
TGTGCCAGCAGCGATCCAATAGCGGGCGGGACCTACGAGCAGTACTTC
CASSDPIAGGTYEQYF